These 31 T cell receptor beta chains were sequenced from one sample in a study of T cells after yellow fever vaccination. TCRdb itself ran the 5' RACE reads through MiXCR, one entry per CDR3 protein. In the table there are 120,000 or so distinct CDR3 sequences, over 12% of which are singletons. The material was CD8+ T cells sorted from PBMCs, obtained 5 days after the yellow fever booster vaccination. The receptor source for this set is a man between 18 and 35 years old who received the YFV17D yellow fever vaccine.

This clonotype came up many times. The rearrangement joins TRBV5-1 to TRBJ2-1, with D possibly matching TRBD1 (5 bases). The germline V gene encodes CDR1 SGHRS and CDR2 YFSETQ. This CDR3 is 17 amino acids long. V was cut by 0 bases and J by 0 bases, with 13 bases left in between. The CDR3 loop reads CASSLGDSESSYNEQFF. For the CDR3, the DNA is TGCGCCAGCAGCTTGGGAGACAGTGAAAGCTCCTACAATGAGCAGTTCTTC. Together with reference TRBV5-1 and TRBJ2-1, the CDR3 gives the full variable domain: KAGVTQTPRYLIKTRGQQVTLSCSPISGHRSVSWYQQTPGQGLQFLFEYFSETQRNKGNFPGRFSGRQFSNSRSEMNVSTLELGDSALYLCASSLGDSESSYNEQFFGPGTRLTVL.

The V call is TRBV9, the J call TRBJ1-2, with a tentative D call TRBD1 (6 bases). V gave up 0 bases and J gave up 6 bases, with 12 bases separating them. CDR1 is SGDLS, CDR2 YYNGEE, per germline. The CDR3 is 14 amino acids. CDR3 sequence: CASSVEPGAHGYTF. The CDR3 DNA reads TGTGCCAGCAGCGTAGAGCCAGGGGCCCATGGCTACACCTTC.

The chain joins TRBV6-2 or TRBV6-3 to TRBJ2-7; 7 bases map to TRBD2. Germline loops: CDR1 MNHEY, CDR2 SVGEGT. The CDR3 consists of 12 residues. V shed 8 bases and J 7 bases; nucleotides not matched to a gene: 8. CDR3 nucleotides: TGTGCCAGCGGCAGCGGGGTTGAGGAGCAGTACGTC. It encodes CASGSGVEEQYV.

This clonotype was observed a few times. This chain connects TRBV12-5 to TRBJ2-7, with 12 bases matching TRBD1. Germline CDR1 and CDR2: LGHNT and FRNRAP. Unmatched junction bases numbered 18, after V lost 3 bases and J lost 3 bases. There are 20 residues in the CDR3. The CDR3 loop is CASGFLVRGTGGPDGYEQYF. In DNA, the CDR3 is TGTGCTAGTGGTTTCCTAGTTAGGGGGACAGGGGGCCCTGACGGCTACGAGCAGTACTTC.

This clonotype was seen only once. The chain carries TRBV7-9 and TRBJ2-3, with D possibly TRBD1 on 6 matching bases. CDR3 length: 17 amino acids. CDR1 and CDR2 from the germline V gene are SEHNR and FQNEAQ (reference sequence). Trimming took 6 bases from V and 0 from J, leaving 19 bases between them. The CDR3 region is CASSPDRLITSTDTQYF. The CDR3 region has the DNA TGTGCCAGCAGTCCTGACAGGCTGATAACTAGCACAGATACGCAGTATTTT.

The chain uses TRBV11-2 and TRBJ2-4; D may be TRBD1 (5 bases). This CDR3 spans 15 amino acids. Germline loops: CDR1 SGHAT, CDR2 FQNNGV. V was pared by 3 bases and J by 2 bases, with 11 bases between. CDR3 bases: TGTGCCAGCAGCTTTCTCGACAGTCCCAAAAACATTCAGTACTTC. Protein sequence: CASSFLDSPKNIQYF.

The J gene is TRBJ1-1, the V gene TRBV2; D unclear. The V end lost 1 base, the J end lost 9 bases, and 3 bases lay between the germline ends. This CDR3 has 10 amino acids. Germline assignment: CDR1 SNHLY and CDR2 FYNNEI. CDR3: CASSEGKAFF. As DNA, the CDR3 is TGTGCCAGCAGTGAAGGAAAAGCTTTCTTT.

This clonotype was found a few times. The V gene is TRBV5-1, the J gene TRBJ2-7, with D unclear. V dropped 1 base and J dropped 5 bases, with 7 bases sitting between them. The CDR3 runs to 12 residues. Germline-derived CDR1 and CDR2 are SGHRS and YFSETQ. CDR3 DNA sequence: TGCGCCAGCAGCTTGAATCCGGACGAGCAGTACTTC. Translated: CASSLNPDEQYF.

The V call is TRBV20-1, the J call TRBJ1-1, with a tentative D call TRBD1 (6 bases). Looked up from germline, CDR1 is DFQATT and CDR2 is SNEGSKA (reference sequence). V shed 6 bases and J shed 4 bases, with 15 bases lying between them. The CDR3 has 13 residues. The CDR3 reads CSAPTGASTEAFF. The CDR3 DNA sequence: TGCAGTGCACCAACGGGGGCGAGCACTGAAGCTTTCTTT.

The chain couples TRBV3-1 to TRBJ2-7, with TRBD1 matching over 11 bases. The CDR3 has 18 amino acids. V shed 0 bases and J 5 bases; nucleotides not matched to a gene: 12. Per the germline V gene, CDR1 is LGHDT and CDR2 is YNNKEL (reference sequence). This CDR3 reads CASSQDIVPGQGADEQYV. CDR3 sequence (DNA): TGTGCCAGCAGCCAAGATATAGTCCCCGGACAGGGGGCAGACGAGCAGTACGTC.

This clonotype turned up a few times. The chain has TRBV4-1 and TRBJ1-6; possibly TRBD1 for D (5 bases). V dropped 3 bases and J dropped 4 bases, with 16 bases sitting between them. Germline assignment: CDR1 MGHRA and CDR2 YSYEKL. The CDR3 covers 17 residues. For the CDR3, the DNA is TGCGCCAGCAGCCAGGATACAGGATTACTATATAATTCACCCCTCCACTTT. It codes for CASSQDTGLLYNSPLHF.

A few counts support this clonotype. The chain joins TRBV19 to TRBJ1-5, with 8 nucleotides matching TRBD1. There are 15 residues in the CDR3. Looked up from germline, CDR1 is LNHDA and CDR2 is SQIVND (reference sequence). V lost 8 bases, J lost 4 bases, and 10 bases stayed unmatched. The CDR3 protein is CASGGTGHRNQPQHF. CDR3 sequence (DNA): TGTGCCAGTGGGGGGACAGGCCACCGGAATCAGCCCCAGCATTTT.

This clonotype was observed a few times. The chain has TRBV9 and TRBJ2-2; 16 nucleotides match TRBD2. The CDR3 totals 19 residues. With 4 bases clipped from V and 6 bases from J, the junction kept 12 bases outside the gene matches. The V gene's germline CDR1 is SGDLS and CDR2 YYNGEE. CDR3 nucleotides: TGTGCCAGCAGCCCCCAACCGGGACTAGCGGGGGGGCGGTCCGGGGAGCTGTTTTTT. The encoded protein is CASSPQPGLAGGRSGELFF.

This chain uses TRBV9 with TRBJ2-7; 7 bases match TRBD1. Germline V gives CDR1 SGDLS, CDR2 YYNGEE. This CDR3 is built from 14 residues. V lost 3 bases and J lost 6; bases outside the gene matches: 9. The CDR3 DNA follows: TGTGCCAGCAGCGAGGACAGGAGTTTCGGCGAGCAGTACTTC. Amino acids: CASSEDRSFGEQYF.

V is TRBV6-2 or TRBV6-3 and J is TRBJ2-5; D is unresolved. The CDR3 covers 13 residues. Germline V lookup: CDR1 MNHEY, CDR2 SVGEGT. V gave up 3 bases and J gave up 1 base, with 6 bases separating them. DNA for the CDR3: TGTGCCAGCAGTTATACACGCCAAGAGACCCAGTACTTC. Amino acid sequence: CASSYTRQETQYF.

This chain joins TRBV21-1 and TRBJ2-1; the table calls TRBD2, which could not be checked here. TRBV21-1 is a known pseudogene. The CDR3 sequence is 12 residues long. CDR3 protein: CASSKEETEQFF. The CDR3 bases are TGTGCCAGCAGCAAGGAGGAAACTGAGCAGTTCTTC.

This clonotype turned up a few times. The genes are TRBV25-1 and TRBJ2-2, with D tentatively TRBD1 (6 bases). Germline V gene lookup returns CDR1 MGHDK and CDR2 SYGVNS. V dropped 4 bases and J dropped 2 bases, with 11 bases sitting between them. The CDR3 loop spans 15 amino acids. The CDR3 reads CASSGNRDNTGELFF. The CDR3 DNA sequence: TGTGCCAGCAGTGGAAACAGGGACAACACCGGGGAGCTGTTTTTT.

CDR3 in DNA: TGCGCCAGCAGCCCTACACTAGCGGGGCCCGAGGATACGCAGTATTTT. Its protein product is CASSPTLAGPEDTQYF. The rearrangement joins TRBV4-1 to TRBJ2-3, with 10 bases aligning to TRBD2. The CDR3 spans 16 residues. Germline V gene lookup returns CDR1 MGHRA and CDR2 YSYEKL. With 4 bases clipped from V and 6 bases from J, the junction kept 10 bases outside the gene matches.

The V and J genes are TRBV6-6 and TRBJ1-4; 9 positions agree with TRBD1. There are 18 residues in the CDR3. CDR1 and CDR2 (germline): MNHNY, SVGAGI (reference sequence). Trimming at V came to 0 bases and at J to 8 bases, leaving 13 bases not matched to a gene. CDR3: CASSYSGDTGGAREKLFF. CDR3 coding DNA: TGTGCCAGCAGTTACTCGGGCGACACAGGGGGCGCACGGGAAAAACTGTTTTTT.

The table lists this clonotype with many counts. The rearrangement joins TRBV7-8 to TRBJ2-1; 10 bases fit TRBD1. The CDR3 has 17 amino acids. Germline trimming cut 4 bases from V and 9 bases from J; bases unmatched to any gene: 15. Germline V gene lookup returns CDR1 SGHVS and CDR2 FQNEAQ. The CDR3 region has the DNA TGTGCCAGCAGCTCAATAGCGCAGGGACAGGGGTTTCGTGAGCAGTTCTTC. Amino acid sequence: CASSSIAQGQGFREQFF.

This clonotype was counted between two and nine times. The J gene is TRBJ2-7, the V gene TRBV7-8; TRBD1 aligns across 7 bases. CDR3 length equals 15 residues. The germline V gene encodes CDR1 SGHVS and CDR2 FQNEAQ. The V segment lost 1 base and the J segment 0 bases; nucleotides outside the gene matches: 3. The DNA for the CDR3 is TGTGCCAGCAGCTTAGTGAGGGGGCCCTCCTACGAGCAGTACTTC. Translating gives CASSLVRGPSYEQYF.

CDR3 DNA sequence: TGCAGCGTTACGCTAACTAGCGGGGTGAGGAATGAGCAGTTCTTC. This codes for CSVTLTSGVRNEQFF. J is TRBJ2-1 and V is TRBV29-1, with 10 nucleotides matching TRBD2. The CDR3 spans 15 residues. The V gene's germline CDR1 is SQVTM and CDR2 ANQGSEA. V was pared by 5 bases and J by 7 bases, with 11 bases of the junction left unmatched.

The V gene is TRBV9, the J gene TRBJ1-1; D is possibly TRBD1 (6 bases). Per the germline V gene, CDR1 is SGDLS and CDR2 is YYNGEE. CDR3 length equals 15 residues. V lost 3 bases and J 3 bases, leaving 15 bases between the germline ends. CDR3 sequence (DNA): TGTGCCAGCAGCGCAGAGGGGGTAAAGTACACTGAAGCTTTCTTT. Translating it yields CASSAEGVKYTEAFF.

The genes are TRBV19 and TRBJ2-1; the match to TRBD2 covers 12 bases. CDR3 length: 19 residues. The trim removed 8 bases at V and 7 bases at J, leaving 21 bases unmatched. Germline CDR1 reads LNHDA; CDR2 reads SQIVND (reference sequence). The CDR3 protein is CASSLLASGGAMSNNEQFF. CDR3 DNA: TGTGCCAGTTCCTTATTGGCTAGCGGGGGGGCCATGTCCAATAATGAGCAGTTCTTC.

The chain recombines TRBV3-1 with TRBJ2-7, with 8 bases aligning to TRBD2. J gave up 6 bases and V 1 base, and 5 bases lay outside the gene matches. This CDR3 has 14 residues. From germline, CDR1 is LGHDT and CDR2 YNNKEL (reference sequence). The CDR3 sequence: CASSQVSGVLEQYF. As DNA, the CDR3 is TGTGCCAGCAGCCAAGTTAGCGGGGTGCTCGAGCAGTACTTC.

This clonotype was seen a handful of times. In nucleotides, the CDR3 is TGTGCCAGCAGCCATCCGACTAGCGGGGGGGTAAGCTCCTACAATGAGCAGTTCTTC. Translated, it gives CASSHPTSGGVSSYNEQFF. The chain couples TRBV5-4 to TRBJ2-1; 14 nucleotides align to TRBD2. The length of the CDR3 is 19 residues. CDR1 SGHNT and CDR2 YYREEE come from the germline V gene (reference sequence). After removal of 4 bases from V and 0 bases from J, the junction contained 9 bases not matched to a gene.

This clonotype has only one observation. The chain joins TRBV7-2 to TRBJ1-2, with D unclear. The CDR3 consists of 13 residues. Per germline, CDR1 SGHTA and CDR2 FQGNSA. Trimming stripped 3 bases from V and 0 bases from J, with 5 bases between. This chain's CDR3 is CASSFLSNYGYTF. CDR3 bases: TGTGCCAGCAGCTTTTTGTCTAACTATGGCTACACCTTC.

This clonotype occurred a few times. V usage is TRBV4-1 and J usage is TRBJ2-5, with 14 bases matching TRBD2. V shed 5 bases and J 2 bases; nucleotides not matched to a gene: 10. The germline V gene encodes CDR1 MGHRA and CDR2 YSYEKL. The CDR3 sequence is 18 residues long. CDR3 sequence (DNA): TGCGCCAGCAGCTCAAACGGTGGACTAGCGGGGGGTCAAGAGACCCAGTACTTC. As protein: CASSSNGGLAGGQETQYF.

A few counts support this clonotype. V usage is TRBV27 and J usage is TRBJ2-1; perhaps TRBD1 as D (5 bases). Germline lookup yields CDR1 MNHEY and CDR2 SMNVEV (reference sequence). The CDR3 is made up of 14 amino acids. Trimming left V 3 bases short and J 5 bases short, with 11 bases between. The CDR3: CASSFQGENNEQFF. Written as DNA, the CDR3 is TGTGCCAGCAGTTTTCAGGGTGAGAACAATGAGCAGTTCTTC.

This clonotype was detected a few times. The chain recombines TRBV11-2 with TRBJ2-1, with D unresolved. Germline values: CDR1 SGHAT, CDR2 FQNNGV. The ends were cut back, 2 bases at V and 9 bases at J, with 8 bases in the middle. This CDR3 spans 12 amino acids. This CDR3 is CASSLSQFEQFF. For the CDR3, the DNA is TGTGCCAGCAGCTTATCGCAATTTGAGCAGTTCTTC.

The rearrangement joins TRBV29-1 to TRBJ1-2; tentatively, D is TRBD1 (5 bases). The germline gives CDR1 SQVTM, CDR2 ANQGSEA. The CDR3 loop spans 12 amino acids. Trimming removed 4 bases from V and 8 bases from J, with 14 bases in between. The CDR3 nucleotides read TGCAGCGTTGGCCCAGGGCCAGAGGGCTACACCTTC. Protein sequence: CSVGPGPEGYTF.